A selection of T cell receptor beta chains follows, all from one sample in a study of technical replicates of blood from several donors. Libraries were prepared by immunoSEQ multiplex PCR; TCRdb keeps only in-frame clonotypes and omits some of them. Of approximately 97,000 clones in the sample, roughly 95% were seen once. What was sequenced was T cells isolated from PBMCs. The source is a human donor in good health. Each CDR3 is given with its conserved first and last residue. A D gene is named only where the DNA matches it firmly. The size field is filled for only some rows; it gives once, few, many or a size class.

cdr3_aa	cdr3_nt	clone_size	v_call	j_call	d_call
CASYRGNTQYF	TGTGCCAGCTACAGGGGTAATACGCAGTATTTT	once	TRBV6-1	TRBJ2-3	TRBD1
CASRQGLAVGGEQYF	TGCGCCAGCAGACAGGGACTAGCGGTGGGAGGGGAGCAGTACTTC	-	TRBV5-1	TRBJ2-7	TRBD2
CASSSGGAGYGYTF	TGTGCCAGCTCCTCCGGGGGGGCTGGCTATGGCTACACCTTC	-	TRBV18	TRBJ1-2	-
CASSLSGLPYEQYF	TGTGCCAGCAGCTTAAGCGGGTTGCCCTACGAGCAGTACTTC	-	TRBV7-3	TRBJ2-7	-
CAWSAMTGNQPQHF	TGTGCCTGGAGTGCCATGACAGGGAATCAGCCCCAGCATTTT	-	TRBV30	TRBJ1-5	TRBD1
CAWTLAGGTGGELFF	TGTGCCTGGACACTAGCGGGAGGGACCGGCGGGGAGCTGTTTTTT	-	TRBV30	TRBJ2-2	TRBD2
CASSLGQGAFF	TGCGCCAGCAGCCTCGGACAGGGAGCTTTCTTT	-	TRBV5-1	TRBJ1-1	TRBD1
CASSSLRGENTEAFF	TGCGCCAGCAGCTCTCTGCGGGGCGAGAACACTGAAGCTTTCTTT	few	TRBV5-1	TRBJ1-1	-
CAIQGAAKNIQYF	TGTGCCATACAGGGGGCAGCCAAAAACATTCAGTACTTC	-	TRBV10-3	TRBJ2-4	TRBD1
CASSVVGAAGNTIYF	TGTGCCAGCAGCGTAGTGGGGGCGGCGGGAAACACCATATATTTT	-	TRBV9	TRBJ1-3	-
CASSDWTPFTDTQYF	TGTGCCAGCAGTGATTGGACTCCCTTCACAGATACGCAGTATTTT	-	TRBV2	TRBJ2-3	-
CASTFNEKLFF	TGTGCCAGCACTTTCAATGAAAAACTGTTTTTT	-	TRBV2	TRBJ1-4	-
CASSDGIYNEQFF	TGTGCCAGCAGTGACGGGATATACAATGAGCAGTTCTTC	-	TRBV25-1	TRBJ2-1	-
CASRRGQVGRRPQHF	TGTGCCAGCAGAAGGGGACAGGTGGGTCGTAGGCCCCAGCATTTT	-	TRBV28	TRBJ1-5	TRBD1
CASSSSRLGVGEQYF	TGTGCCAGCAGTTCCTCGCGTTTAGGGGTAGGCGAGCAGTACTTC	-	TRBV6-5	TRBJ2-7	-
CASSELAGVGEQFF	TGTGCCAGCAGTGAGCTAGCGGGAGTGGGGGAGCAGTTCTTC	-	TRBV6-1	TRBJ2-1	TRBD2
CASSPNSGRLETQYF	TGTGCCAGCAGCCCCAATAGCGGGAGGCTGGAGACCCAGTACTTC	-	TRBV7-8	TRBJ2-5	TRBD2
CASSIRGVEKLFF	TGTGCCAGTAGTATTAGGGGCGTCGAAAAACTGTTTTTT	-	TRBV19	TRBJ1-4	-
CASSLWTPDNEQFF	TGTGCCAGCAGTTTATGGACTCCAGACAATGAGCAGTTCTTC	-	TRBV27	TRBJ2-1	-
CASSLAGAYEQYF	TGTGCCAGCAGTCTGGCGGGAGCCTACGAGCAGTACTTC	-	TRBV6-5	TRBJ2-7	TRBD2
CASSQDPTVDYGYTF	TGCGCCAGCAGCCAAGATCCGACAGTTGACTATGGCTACACCTTC	-	TRBV4-1	TRBJ1-2	-
CASSFGDRGTYEQYF	TGTGCCAGCAGTTTCGGGGACAGGGGCACCTACGAGCAGTACTTC	-	TRBV27	TRBJ2-7	TRBD1
CASSDSRTGVNTGELFF	TGTGCCAGCAGTGACTCTCGGACAGGGGTGAACACCGGGGAGCTGTTTTTT	-	TRBV2	TRBJ2-2	TRBD1
CASSLSWDFTSGRLSYEQYF	TGTGCCAGCAGCCTTAGCTGGGACTTCACTAGCGGGAGGCTCTCCTACGAGCAGTACTTC	-	TRBV14	TRBJ2-7	TRBD2
CASSSGSCTNEQFF	TGTGCCAGTTCTAGCGGGAGTTGTACCAATGAGCAGTTCTTC	-	TRBV21-1	TRBJ2-1	-
CASSIRLAGGEQFF	TGTGCCAGTAGTATCCGGCTAGCGGGAGGTGAGCAGTTCTTC	-	TRBV19	TRBJ2-1	TRBD2
CASSPRRASNQPQHF	TGTGCCAGCAGTCCCCGCAGGGCGAGCAATCAGCCCCAGCATTTT	-	TRBV27	TRBJ1-5	-
CASSRDYFYEQYF	TGTGCCAGCTCACGGGACTATTTCTACGAGCAGTACTTC	-	TRBV18	TRBJ2-7	TRBD2
CASSLDLADGLPGELFF	TGTGCCAGCAGCTTGGACCTAGCGGACGGTCTACCCGGGGAGCTGTTTTTT	-	TRBV5-4	TRBJ2-2	TRBD2
CASSLTGTGGEQFF	TGTGCCAGCAGCTTAACTGGGACAGGGGGGGAGCAGTTCTTC	-	TRBV7-2	TRBJ2-1	TRBD1
CASSPSGTYEQYF	TGTGCCAGCAGCCCTAGCGGGACCTACGAGCAGTACTTC	-	TRBV27	TRBJ2-7	TRBD2
CASSWGGTYEQYF	TGTGCCAGCAGCTGGGGGGGGACCTACGAGCAGTACTTC	-	TRBV25-1	TRBJ2-7	TRBD2
CASSPSLAGFSEQFF	TGTGCCAGCAGCCCTTCCCTAGCGGGATTCAGTGAGCAGTTCTTC	-	TRBV7-3	TRBJ2-1	TRBD2
CASSLTGGNQPQHF	TGTGCCAGCAGCCTCACAGGGGGCAATCAGCCCCAGCATTTT	-	TRBV5-6	TRBJ1-5	TRBD1
CASSLGGRETQYF	TGCGCCAGCAGCTTGGGGGGCCGGGAGACCCAGTACTTC	-	TRBV5-1	TRBJ2-5	-
CASRDLGAGYGEQYF	TGTGCCAGCAGGGACTTAGGCGCAGGATACGGCGAGCAGTACTTC	-	TRBV27	TRBJ2-7	-
CASNRRGYEQYF	TGCGCCAGCAATAGAAGGGGGTACGAGCAGTACTTC	-	TRBV10-1	TRBJ2-7	-
CASSIIGQGGEETQYF	TGTGCCAGTAGTATAATTGGCCAGGGAGGGGAAGAGACCCAGTACTTC	-	TRBV19	TRBJ2-5	TRBD2
CAWSEPQLAELYNEQFF	TGTGCCTGGAGCGAACCCCAACTAGCGGAACTTTACAATGAGCAGTTCTTC	-	TRBV30	TRBJ2-1	TRBD2
CASSRGNTEAFF	TGTGCCAGTAGTAGAGGTAACACTGAAGCTTTCTTT	-	TRBV19	TRBJ1-1	-
CASSVPTSGRHEQYF	TGTGCCAGCAGCGTTCCGACTAGCGGGAGGCACGAGCAGTACTTC	-	TRBV7-9	TRBJ2-7	TRBD2
CASSLVDGAKNIQYF	TGCGCCAGCAGCTTGGTAGATGGGGCAAAAAACATTCAGTACTTC	-	TRBV5-1	TRBJ2-4	-
CSVEETQGSTEAFF	TGCAGCGTTGAAGAAACCCAGGGTTCAACTGAAGCTTTCTTT	few	TRBV29-1	TRBJ1-1	-
CASSIEAGGYNEQFF	TGTGCCAGTAGTATAGAAGCGGGGGGCTACAATGAGCAGTTCTTC	-	TRBV19	TRBJ2-1	TRBD2
CAITRAGGSYEQYF	TGTGCCATCACTAGGGCGGGAGGATCCTACGAGCAGTACTTC	-	TRBV10-3	TRBJ2-7	TRBD2
CASSQDGGADTGNTIYF	TGCGCCAGCAGCCAAGATGGAGGGGCTGACACTGGAAACACCATATATTTT	-	TRBV4-1	TRBJ1-3	-
CTSPFSALITYEQYF	TGCACCAGCCCCTTTAGCGCGTTAATTACCTACGAGCAGTACTTC	once	TRBV1	TRBJ2-7	-
CASSWTGLSNQPQHF	TGTGCCAGCAGTTGGACGGGGTTGAGCAATCAGCCCCAGCATTTT	-	TRBV2	TRBJ1-5	-
CASSAKGQTNNEQFF	TGCGCCAGCAGCGCAAAGGGACAGACCAACAATGAGCAGTTCTTC	-	TRBV5-1	TRBJ2-1	TRBD1
CASTPSDREDGYTF	TGTGCCAGCACCCCATCGGACAGGGAAGATGGCTACACCTTC	-	TRBV6-5	TRBJ1-2	TRBD1
CASSHSGNARTFEQFF	TGTGCCAGCAGCCATAGCGGGAATGCCCGTACCTTTGAGCAGTTCTTC	-	TRBV4-2	TRBJ2-1	TRBD2